This is a list of T cell receptor beta chains from one sample in a study of breast tumors, draining lymph nodes, adjacent tissues. Via MiXCR, TCRdb re-called the multiplex PCR reads, giving one row per CDR3 protein. The data hold 200,000 or so distinct CDR3 sequences, with approximately 31% observed a single time. The sequenced material came from axillary lymph node tissue. These receptors originate from a female donor with breast cancer. Some clones in this sample may be carry-over from other donors' samples. The CDR3 runs from the conserved cysteine through the conserved F or W. The order of the fields is J gene, V gene, D gene, clone size, CDR3 DNA, CDR3 protein. The D gene is left open where the match is weak. Only part of the rows carry a size: once, few, many, or a class if the clone is expanded.

j_call: TRBJ2-1
v_call: TRBV20-1
d_call: .
clone_size: .
cdr3_nt: TGCAGTCCAACCAGAGCGGACAGCACAGATACGCAGTTCTTC
cdr3_aa: CSPTRADSTDTQFF

j_call: TRBJ2-7
v_call: TRBV5-1
d_call: .
clone_size: .
cdr3_nt: TGCGCCAGCAACCCCGGGGGGCAACAGTACTTC
cdr3_aa: CASNPGGQQYF

j_call: TRBJ2-3
v_call: TRBV2
d_call: TRBD2
clone_size: many
cdr3_nt: TGTGCCAGCAGTGAAGCCAGGACTAGCGCGGATACGCAGTATTTT
cdr3_aa: CASSEARTSADTQYF

j_call: TRBJ1-6
v_call: TRBV30
d_call: .
clone_size: .
cdr3_nt: TGTGCCTGGAGTAGAGGGGGGGGCGGGTCACCCCTCCACTTT
cdr3_aa: CAWSRGGGGSPLHF

j_call: TRBJ2-7
v_call: TRBV20-1
d_call: TRBD2
clone_size: .
cdr3_nt: TGCAGTGCTAGAGCCCCGGAACCTAGCGGGAACGGTCGTGGGCAGTACTTC
cdr3_aa: CSARAPEPSGNGRGQYF

j_call: TRBJ2-1
v_call: TRBV6-2/TRBV6-3
d_call: TRBD2
clone_size: .
cdr3_nt: TGTGCCAGCAGAAGAGCGGGAGACTCCTACAATGAGCAGTTCTTC
cdr3_aa: CASRRAGDSYNEQFF

j_call: TRBJ1-5
v_call: TRBV6-6
d_call: .
clone_size: many
cdr3_nt: TGTGCCAGCAGTTACTCGAAAGGGTTTCAGCCCCAGCATTTT
cdr3_aa: CASSYSKGFQPQHF

j_call: TRBJ2-3
v_call: TRBV28
d_call: .
clone_size: .
cdr3_nt: TGTGCCAGCAGGGGACCAGATACGCAGTATTTT
cdr3_aa: CASRGPDTQYF

j_call: TRBJ2-3
v_call: TRBV5-8
d_call: .
clone_size: many
cdr3_nt: TGTGCCAGCAGCTTGCTTCAGGGTCGGGGCACAGATACGCAGTATTTT
cdr3_aa: CASSLLQGRGTDTQYF

j_call: TRBJ1-4
v_call: TRBV7-8
d_call: .
clone_size: many
cdr3_nt: TGTGCCAGCAGCCTAGGGACGGGGGTTGAAAAACTGTTTTTT
cdr3_aa: CASSLGTGVEKLFF

j_call: TRBJ1-2
v_call: TRBV7-9
d_call: .
clone_size: many
cdr3_nt: TGTGCCAGCAGCTTAGGGTCCCTCAGCGACTATGGCTACACCTTC
cdr3_aa: CASSLGSLSDYGYTF

j_call: TRBJ2-7
v_call: TRBV28
d_call: TRBD2
clone_size: many
cdr3_nt: TGTGCCAGCAGTTCCCCTCTAGCGGGAGGGCGTGAGCAGTACTTC
cdr3_aa: CASSSPLAGGREQYF

j_call: TRBJ2-5
v_call: TRBV7-9
d_call: .
clone_size: many
cdr3_nt: TGTGCCAGCAGCTTAGAAGAGACACGACAAGAGACCCAGTACTTC
cdr3_aa: CASSLEETRQETQYF

j_call: TRBJ2-2
v_call: TRBV7-9
d_call: .
clone_size: many
cdr3_nt: TGTGCCAGCAGCCCTCCAAGGCCCGGCGGGGAGCTGTTTTTT
cdr3_aa: CASSPPRPGGELFF

j_call: TRBJ1-2
v_call: TRBV20-1
d_call: .
clone_size: many
cdr3_nt: TGCAGTGCGATAGGGGCAGCTTTTAACTATGGCTACACCTTC
cdr3_aa: CSAIGAAFNYGYTF

j_call: TRBJ1-1
v_call: TRBV20-1
d_call: .
clone_size: .
cdr3_nt: TGCAGTGCTAGAGATTATCGAATGATCTCGGCTTTCTTT
cdr3_aa: CSARDYRMISAFF

j_call: TRBJ2-7
v_call: TRBV28
d_call: .
clone_size: few
cdr3_nt: TGTGCCAGCAGTTTATACCAGGGTCGGGCCGAGCAGTACTTC
cdr3_aa: CASSLYQGRAEQYF

j_call: TRBJ2-5
v_call: TRBV6-1
d_call: .
clone_size: many
cdr3_nt: TGTGCCAGCAGTGAGGAGGGGGTACCGGAAGAGACCCAGTACTTC
cdr3_aa: CASSEEGVPEETQYF

j_call: TRBJ2-7
v_call: TRBV5-6
d_call: .
clone_size: many
cdr3_nt: TGTGCCAGCAGCCCTGGGGGGGGCGTGCAGTACTTC
cdr3_aa: CASSPGGGVQYF

j_call: TRBJ1-3
v_call: TRBV6-5
d_call: .
clone_size: .
cdr3_nt: TGTGCCAGCAACCCGACCGGGACCCCTGGAAACACCATATATTTT
cdr3_aa: CASNPTGTPGNTIYF

j_call: TRBJ1-4
v_call: TRBV20-1
d_call: .
clone_size: many
cdr3_nt: TGCAGTGCTAGTTCCCGGGATGAAAAACTGTTTTTT
cdr3_aa: CSASSRDEKLFF

j_call: TRBJ1-1
v_call: TRBV12-3/TRBV12-4
d_call: .
clone_size: few
cdr3_nt: TGTGCCAGCAGTTTAGTAGGGAACACTGAAGCTTTCTTT
cdr3_aa: CASSLVGNTEAFF

j_call: TRBJ2-7
v_call: TRBV7-3
d_call: TRBD2
clone_size: .
cdr3_nt: TGTGCCAGCAGCCATAGCGGGAGGGCCGGTGACGAGCAGTACTTC
cdr3_aa: CASSHSGRAGDEQYF

j_call: TRBJ2-1
v_call: TRBV6-1
d_call: TRBD2
clone_size: many
cdr3_nt: TGTGCCAGCAGTCCTAGCGGGTCCTACAATGAGCAGTTCTTC
cdr3_aa: CASSPSGSYNEQFF

j_call: TRBJ1-4
v_call: TRBV2
d_call: .
clone_size: many
cdr3_nt: TGTGCCAGCAGGAGGGGGGCGGCAACTAATGAAAAACTGTTTTTT
cdr3_aa: CASRRGAATNEKLFF

j_call: TRBJ1-3
v_call: TRBV4-1
d_call: .
clone_size: many
cdr3_nt: TGCGCCAGCAGCCAAAATCTATTCCTCTCTGGAAACACCATATATTTT
cdr3_aa: CASSQNLFLSGNTIYF

j_call: TRBJ1-4
v_call: TRBV2
d_call: TRBD1
clone_size: once
cdr3_nt: TGTGCCAGCAGTGAGAGGGGGACAGCTAATGAAAAACTGTTTTTT
cdr3_aa: CASSERGTANEKLFF

j_call: TRBJ1-2
v_call: TRBV10-2
d_call: .
clone_size: .
cdr3_nt: TGCGCCAGCAGTGACGCGGAAAACTATGGCTACACCTTC
cdr3_aa: CASSDAENYGYTF

j_call: TRBJ2-3
v_call: TRBV20-1
d_call: TRBD2
clone_size: many
cdr3_nt: TGCAGTGCTAGAGATCGGATCGGGGGGGGCACAGATACGCAGTATTTT
cdr3_aa: CSARDRIGGGTDTQYF

j_call: TRBJ1-2
v_call: TRBV19
d_call: .
clone_size: many
cdr3_nt: TGTGCCAGTAGTATGCCCGCAGAAAGCGTCACCTTC
cdr3_aa: CASSMPAESVTF

j_call: TRBJ2-1
v_call: TRBV6-7
d_call: .
clone_size: .
cdr3_nt: TGTGCCAGCAGCTCAGCGCTCCAGATAGGGGAAGGCTCCTACAATGAGCGGTTCTTC
cdr3_aa: CASSSALQIGEGSYNERFF

j_call: TRBJ2-3
v_call: TRBV20-1
d_call: .
clone_size: many
cdr3_nt: TGCAGTGCCGACTGGGACAGCACAGATACGCAGTATTTT
cdr3_aa: CSADWDSTDTQYF

j_call: TRBJ2-3
v_call: TRBV6-2/TRBV6-3
d_call: .
clone_size: few
cdr3_nt: TGTGCCAGCAGGCAGAAGGGGGGAGGGTCCTACAATGAGCAGTATTTT
cdr3_aa: CASRQKGGGSYNEQYF

j_call: TRBJ2-1
v_call: TRBV5-4
d_call: TRBD1
clone_size: .
cdr3_nt: TGTGCCAGCAGCTTAGTGGGGACAGGGCCATCGAATGAGCAGTTCTTC
cdr3_aa: CASSLVGTGPSNEQFF

j_call: TRBJ2-1
v_call: TRBV2
d_call: TRBD1
clone_size: many
cdr3_nt: TGTGCCAGCAGTCCGAGTCCCGAGATACAGGGGAATGAGCAGTTCTTC
cdr3_aa: CASSPSPEIQGNEQFF

j_call: TRBJ2-1
v_call: TRBV6-5
d_call: TRBD1
clone_size: .
cdr3_nt: TGTGCCAGCAGTCACTCCCAGGGGGCTTACAATGAGCAGTTCTTC
cdr3_aa: CASSHSQGAYNEQFF

j_call: TRBJ2-3
v_call: TRBV7-9
d_call: TRBD2
clone_size: .
cdr3_nt: TGTGCCATACATACCGGGACTAGCGGGAGGAACACGCAGTATTTT
cdr3_aa: CAIHTGTSGRNTQYF

j_call: TRBJ2-7
v_call: TRBV29-1
d_call: TRBD1
clone_size: many
cdr3_nt: TGCAGCGTTGAATTTTGGGGACAGGGTAACTACGAGCAGTACTTC
cdr3_aa: CSVEFWGQGNYEQYF

j_call: TRBJ1-1
v_call: TRBV18
d_call: .
clone_size: .
cdr3_nt: TGTGCCAGCTCACAAAACGAGGAGCTCACTGAAGCTTTCTTT
cdr3_aa: CASSQNEELTEAFF

j_call: TRBJ1-6
v_call: TRBV4-3
d_call: .
clone_size: few
cdr3_nt: TGCGCCAGCAGCCCACAGGAAAATTCACCCCTCCACTTT
cdr3_aa: CASSPQENSPLHF

j_call: TRBJ2-7
v_call: TRBV18
d_call: .
clone_size: many
cdr3_nt: TGTGCCAGCTCCGGCAGCGAGACGAGTGAGCAGTACTTC
cdr3_aa: CASSGSETSEQYF

j_call: TRBJ2-1
v_call: TRBV20-1
d_call: .
clone_size: .
cdr3_nt: TGCAGTGGGACCGGACAGAGCTCCTACACTGAGCAGTTCTTC
cdr3_aa: CSGTGQSSYTEQFF

j_call: TRBJ1-6
v_call: TRBV28
d_call: TRBD1
clone_size: .
cdr3_nt: TGTGCCAGCAGTGGGGGGGACAGCGATAATTCACCCCTCCACTTT
cdr3_aa: CASSGGDSDNSPLHF

j_call: TRBJ2-4
v_call: TRBV19
d_call: .
clone_size: few
cdr3_nt: TGTGCCAGTAGTATACCGGGGCGGGGTAGAGCCAAAAACATTCAGTACTTC
cdr3_aa: CASSIPGRGRAKNIQYF

j_call: TRBJ1-1
v_call: TRBV6-5
d_call: .
clone_size: .
cdr3_nt: TGTGCGACGCAAACGTGGCGTAACACTGAAGCTCTCTTT
cdr3_aa: CATQTWRNTEALF

j_call: TRBJ2-1
v_call: TRBV11-2
d_call: .
clone_size: many
cdr3_nt: TGTGCCAGCCAAAAGCAGGGGCCCAATGAGCAGTTCTTC
cdr3_aa: CASQKQGPNEQFF

j_call: TRBJ1-1
v_call: TRBV6-6
d_call: .
clone_size: .
cdr3_nt: TGTGCCAGCAGGGATACCTTGAACACTGAAGCTTTCTTT
cdr3_aa: CASRDTLNTEAFF

j_call: TRBJ1-6
v_call: TRBV27
d_call: .
clone_size: many
cdr3_nt: TGTGCCAGCAGTTTCGGCAGGGGTAATTCACCCCTCCACTTT
cdr3_aa: CASSFGRGNSPLHF

j_call: TRBJ1-4
v_call: TRBV3-1
d_call: .
clone_size: many
cdr3_nt: TGTGCCAGCAGCCAAGATTGGATCGTAGGGGAAAAACTGTTTTTT
cdr3_aa: CASSQDWIVGEKLFF

j_call: TRBJ2-7
v_call: TRBV5-1
d_call: TRBD1
clone_size: many
cdr3_nt: TGCGCCAGCAGCTTGGGGGGACAGGGGAGGTACGAGCAGTACTTC
cdr3_aa: CASSLGGQGRYEQYF

j_call: TRBJ2-5
v_call: TRBV10-3
d_call: .
clone_size: .
cdr3_nt: TGTGCCATCAGCCCCGCGGAGGGGGCCGCCGAGACCCAGTACTTC
cdr3_aa: CAISPAEGAAETQYF